This T cell receptor beta chain stems from a study of monozygotic twins with inflammatory bowel disease. There are 12 residues in the CDR3. The germline V gene has CDR1 SQVTM and CDR2 ANQGSEA. TCRdb reprocessed the 5' RACE reads, with one entry per CDR3 protein and no DNA. The sample spans 300,000 to 350,000 distinct CDR3 sequences; the ten largest clones claim around 2%. The sequence was obtained from a human donor with ulcerative colitis or Crohn's disease, or a healthy co-twin of an affected twin (not recorded which). What was sequenced was blood. The chain links TRBV29-1 to TRBJ2-1. This chain's CDR3 is CSVVWKALEQFF.